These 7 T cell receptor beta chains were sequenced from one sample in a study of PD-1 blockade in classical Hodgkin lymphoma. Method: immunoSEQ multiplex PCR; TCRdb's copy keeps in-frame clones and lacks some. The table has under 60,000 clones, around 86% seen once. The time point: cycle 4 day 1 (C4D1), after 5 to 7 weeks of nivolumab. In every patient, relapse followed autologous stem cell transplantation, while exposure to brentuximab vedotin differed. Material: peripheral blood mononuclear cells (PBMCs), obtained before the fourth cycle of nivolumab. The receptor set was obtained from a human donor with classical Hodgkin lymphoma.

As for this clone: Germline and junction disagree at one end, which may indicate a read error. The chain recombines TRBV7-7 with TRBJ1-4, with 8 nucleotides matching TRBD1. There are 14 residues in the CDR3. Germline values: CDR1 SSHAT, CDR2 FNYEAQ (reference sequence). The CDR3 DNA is TGTGCTAGCAGCCCAGGGGGCCTTGGAGAAAAACTGTTTTTT. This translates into CASSPGGLGEKLFF.

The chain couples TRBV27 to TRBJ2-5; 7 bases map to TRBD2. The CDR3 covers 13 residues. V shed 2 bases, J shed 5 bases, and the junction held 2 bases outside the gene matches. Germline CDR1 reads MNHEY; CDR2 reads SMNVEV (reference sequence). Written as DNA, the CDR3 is TGTGCCAGCAGTTTAGTAGCGGGTGAGACCCAGTACTTC. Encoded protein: CASSLVAGETQYF.

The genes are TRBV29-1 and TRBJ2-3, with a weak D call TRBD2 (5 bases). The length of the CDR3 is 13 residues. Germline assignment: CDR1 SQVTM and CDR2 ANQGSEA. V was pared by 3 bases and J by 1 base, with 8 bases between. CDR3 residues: CSVDRGGTDTQYF. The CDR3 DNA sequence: TGCAGCGTTGACCGGGGAGGCACAGATACGCAGTATTTT.

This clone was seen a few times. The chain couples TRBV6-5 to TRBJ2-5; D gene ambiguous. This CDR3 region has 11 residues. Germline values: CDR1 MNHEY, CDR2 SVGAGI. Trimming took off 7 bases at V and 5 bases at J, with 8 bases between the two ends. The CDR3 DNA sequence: TGTGCCAGCAACTTCATGGAGACCCAGTACTTC. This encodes CASNFMETQYF.

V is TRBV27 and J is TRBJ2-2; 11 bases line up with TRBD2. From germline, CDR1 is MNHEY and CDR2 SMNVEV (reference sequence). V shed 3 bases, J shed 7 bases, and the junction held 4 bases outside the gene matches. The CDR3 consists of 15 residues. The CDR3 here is CASSLTSGAGGELFF. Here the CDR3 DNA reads TGTGCCAGCAGTTTGACTAGCGGGGCGGGCGGGGAGCTGTTTTTT.

CDR3 residues: CASSLDLVGRNTEAFF. As DNA, the CDR3 is TGTGCCAGCAGCTTGGATCTGGTCGGCCGGAACACTGAAGCTTTCTTT. The rearrangement joins TRBV5-6 to TRBJ1-1, with unresolved D. This CDR3 is built from 16 residues. V lost 0 bases and J 1 base, leaving 13 bases between the germline ends. Germline V gives CDR1 SGHDT, CDR2 YYEEEE.

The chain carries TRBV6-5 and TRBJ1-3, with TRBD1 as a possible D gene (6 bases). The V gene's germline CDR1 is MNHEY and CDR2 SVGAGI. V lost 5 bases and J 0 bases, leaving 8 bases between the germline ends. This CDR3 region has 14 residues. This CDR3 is CASSDRSSGNTIYF. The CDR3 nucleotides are TGTGCCAGCAGTGACAGGAGCTCTGGAAACACCATATATTTT.